This TCR beta chain was recorded in a study of cytomegalovirus exposure and HLA in healthy donors. Use of 60 Vbeta and 13 Jbeta primers characterized the PCR. The protocol was immunoSEQ multiplex PCR, while the TCRdb copy is restricted to in-frame clones and leaves out a portion. The sample records 150,000 to 200,000 clones, under 80% being singletons. The CDR3 covers 15 residues. J was trimmed by 5 bases and V by 3 bases; bases with no gene match: 10. The V gene's germline CDR1 is SGHRS and CDR2 YFSETQ. Study-wide points: HLA allele associations emerged for 15,000 to 20,000 TCR beta sequences in a later analysis, at 0.05 false discovery rate.

As regards this clone: The antigen remains undetermined.

The sequence was obtained from a female donor in good health and CMV-seronegative. The sample consisted of PBMCs. The chain joins TRBV5-1 to TRBJ2-7; TRBD2 aligns across 8 bases. The CDR3 loop is CASSSLPGGQDEQYF. DNA of the CDR3: TGCGCCAGCAGCTCCCTTCCGGGAGGGCAGGACGAGCAGTACTTC.